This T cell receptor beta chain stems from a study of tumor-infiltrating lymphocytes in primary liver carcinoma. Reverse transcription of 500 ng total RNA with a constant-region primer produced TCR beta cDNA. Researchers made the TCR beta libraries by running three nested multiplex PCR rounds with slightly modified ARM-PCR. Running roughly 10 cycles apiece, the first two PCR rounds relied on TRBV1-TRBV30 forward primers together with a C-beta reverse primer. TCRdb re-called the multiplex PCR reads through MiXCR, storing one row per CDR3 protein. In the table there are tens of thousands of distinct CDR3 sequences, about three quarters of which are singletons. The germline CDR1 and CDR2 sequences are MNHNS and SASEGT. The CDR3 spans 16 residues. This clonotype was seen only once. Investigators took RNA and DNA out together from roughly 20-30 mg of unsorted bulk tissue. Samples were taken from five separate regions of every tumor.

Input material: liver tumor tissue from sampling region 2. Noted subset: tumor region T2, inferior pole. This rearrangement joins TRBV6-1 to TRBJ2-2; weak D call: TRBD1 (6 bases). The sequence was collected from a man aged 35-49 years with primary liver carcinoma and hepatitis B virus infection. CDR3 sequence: CSSSAIRQENTGELFF. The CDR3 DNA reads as TGTTCTAGCAGTGCTATCAGACAGGAGAATACCGGGGAGCTGTTTTTT.